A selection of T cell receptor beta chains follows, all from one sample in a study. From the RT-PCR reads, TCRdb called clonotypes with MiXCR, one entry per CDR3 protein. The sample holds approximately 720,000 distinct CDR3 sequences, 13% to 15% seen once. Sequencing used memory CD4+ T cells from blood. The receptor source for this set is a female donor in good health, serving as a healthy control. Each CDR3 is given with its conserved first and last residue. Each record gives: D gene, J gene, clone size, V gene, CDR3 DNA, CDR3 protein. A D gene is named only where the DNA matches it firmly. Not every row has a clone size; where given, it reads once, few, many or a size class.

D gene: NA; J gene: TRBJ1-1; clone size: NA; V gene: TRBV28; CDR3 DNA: TGTGCCAGCAGTCCCGCCCGGTACACTGAAGCTTTCTTT; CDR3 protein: CASSPARYTEAFF
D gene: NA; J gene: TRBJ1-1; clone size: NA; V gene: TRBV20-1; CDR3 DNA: TGCAGTGCTTTAGGGGAGTACGGCACTGAAGCTTTCTTT; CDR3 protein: CSALGEYGTEAFF
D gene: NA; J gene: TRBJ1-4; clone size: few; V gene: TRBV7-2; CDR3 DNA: TGTGCCAGCAGCTTAGGGGGCAGGGGCGAAAAACTGTTTTTT; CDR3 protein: CASSLGGRGEKLFF
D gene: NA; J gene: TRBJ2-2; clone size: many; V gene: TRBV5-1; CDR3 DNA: TGCGCCAGCAGCCCCGACGGGATAGGGGAGCTGTTTTTT; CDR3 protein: CASSPDGIGELFF
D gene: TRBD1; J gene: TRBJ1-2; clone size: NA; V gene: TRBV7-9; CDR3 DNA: TGTGCCAGCAGCCTAGGGACAGGGATGAATGGCTACACCTTC; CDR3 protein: CASSLGTGMNGYTF
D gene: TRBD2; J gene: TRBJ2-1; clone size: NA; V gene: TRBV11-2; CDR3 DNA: TGTGCCAGCAGCTTATTACTAGCGGGAGGGGATGAGTTCTTC; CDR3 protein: CASSLLLAGGDEFF
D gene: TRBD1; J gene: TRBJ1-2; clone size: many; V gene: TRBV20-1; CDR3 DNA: TGCAGTGCTAGACAGACAGGGGGCTATGGCTACACCTTC; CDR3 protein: CSARQTGGYGYTF
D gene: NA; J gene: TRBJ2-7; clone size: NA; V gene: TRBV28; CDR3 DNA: TGTGCCAGCAGTTTTAGGGGCGGCTACTACGAGCAGTACTTC; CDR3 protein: CASSFRGGYYEQYF
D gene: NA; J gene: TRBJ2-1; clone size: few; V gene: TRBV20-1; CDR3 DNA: TGCAGTGCTAGAGATCACCAACGCTACAATGAGCAGTTCTTC; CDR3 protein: CSARDHQRYNEQFF
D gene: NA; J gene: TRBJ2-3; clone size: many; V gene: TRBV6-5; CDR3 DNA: TGTGCCAGCAGATCCGCGGGACCCTGGGATACGCAGTATTTT; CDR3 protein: CASRSAGPWDTQYF
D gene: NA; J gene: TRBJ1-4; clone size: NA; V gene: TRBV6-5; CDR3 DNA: TGTGCCAGCAGTTCACAGAGGGCTAATGAAAAACTGTTTTTT; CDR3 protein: CASSSQRANEKLFF
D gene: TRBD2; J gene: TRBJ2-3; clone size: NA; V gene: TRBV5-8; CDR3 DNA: TGTGCCAGCAGCTTGACCCTAGCGGGAGCCTCGCAGTATTTT; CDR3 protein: CASSLTLAGASQYF
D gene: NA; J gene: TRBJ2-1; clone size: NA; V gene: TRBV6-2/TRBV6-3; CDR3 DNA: TGTGCCAGCACCAGAGGAACACAGGGAAATGAGCAGTTCTTC; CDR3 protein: CASTRGTQGNEQFF
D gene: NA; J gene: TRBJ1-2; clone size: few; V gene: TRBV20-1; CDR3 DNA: TGCAGTGCTAGAGATAGCACAGGATCGCTTACACAGGAGAATGGCTACACCTTC; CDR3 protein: CSARDSTGSLTQENGYTF
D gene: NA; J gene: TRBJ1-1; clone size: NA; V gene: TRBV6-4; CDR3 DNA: TGTGCCAGCAGTGACCAATCCGGGGTAAAAGCTTTCTTT; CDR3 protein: CASSDQSGVKAFF
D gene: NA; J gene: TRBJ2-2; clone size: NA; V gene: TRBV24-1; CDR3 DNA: TGTGCCACCAGTGATGGGACCCGATCTTACACCGGGGAGCTGTTTTTT; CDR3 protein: CATSDGTRSYTGELFF
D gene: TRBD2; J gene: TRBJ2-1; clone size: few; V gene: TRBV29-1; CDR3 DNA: TGCAGCTTTTATGGGACTAGCGGCTACAATGAGCAGTTCTTC; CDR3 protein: CSFYGTSGYNEQFF
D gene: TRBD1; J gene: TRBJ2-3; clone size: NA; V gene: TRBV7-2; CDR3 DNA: TGTGCCAGCAGCCAGACAGGGAATACGCAGTATTTT; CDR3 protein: CASSQTGNTQYF
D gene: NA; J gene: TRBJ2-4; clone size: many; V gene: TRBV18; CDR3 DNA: TGTGCCAGCAGTCCGGGCGTAGCCAAAAACATTCAGTACTTC; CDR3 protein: CASSPGVAKNIQYF
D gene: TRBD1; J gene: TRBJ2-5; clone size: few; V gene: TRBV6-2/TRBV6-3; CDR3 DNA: TGTGCCAGCAGTTACGGTTTCGGGACAGGGAGCGGAGAGACCCAGTACTTC; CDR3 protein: CASSYGFGTGSGETQYF
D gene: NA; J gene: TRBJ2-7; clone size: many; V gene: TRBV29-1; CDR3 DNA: TGCAGCGTTCACGGGGACTCGGGCGGCTACGAGCAGTACTTC; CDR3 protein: CSVHGDSGGYEQYF
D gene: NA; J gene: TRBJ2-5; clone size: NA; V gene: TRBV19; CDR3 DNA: TGTGCCAGTAAAAAGGACAGTGAAGAGACCCAGTACTTC; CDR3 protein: CASKKDSEETQYF
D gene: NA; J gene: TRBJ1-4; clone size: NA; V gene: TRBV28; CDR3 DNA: TGTGCCAGCAGTTCAGGACAGCCGGGGGATGAAAAACTGTTTTTT; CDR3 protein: CASSSGQPGDEKLFF
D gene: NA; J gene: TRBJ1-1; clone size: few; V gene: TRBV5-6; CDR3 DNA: TGTGCCAGCAGCCCTGGGGGTCCGGCCACTGAAGCTTTCTTT; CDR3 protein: CASSPGGPATEAFF
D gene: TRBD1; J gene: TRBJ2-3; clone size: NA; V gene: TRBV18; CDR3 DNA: TGTGCCAGCTCACCCCGACAGGGAAGTAGCACAGATACGCAGTATTTT; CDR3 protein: CASSPRQGSSTDTQYF
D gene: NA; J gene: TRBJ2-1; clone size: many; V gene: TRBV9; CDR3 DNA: TGTGCCAGCAGCGTAGATGAGGGCCTCTCCTACAATGAGCAGTTCTTC; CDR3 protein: CASSVDEGLSYNEQFF
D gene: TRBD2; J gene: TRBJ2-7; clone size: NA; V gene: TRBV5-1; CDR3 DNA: TGCGCCAGCAGCCCCAGAACTAGCGGGGGGGCCGGAGAGCAGTACTTC; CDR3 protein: CASSPRTSGGAGEQYF
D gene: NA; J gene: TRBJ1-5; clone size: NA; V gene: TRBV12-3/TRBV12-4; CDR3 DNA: TGTGCCAGCAGTTGGCGAGGTCCGAGCAATCAGCCCCAGCATTTT; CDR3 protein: CASSWRGPSNQPQHF
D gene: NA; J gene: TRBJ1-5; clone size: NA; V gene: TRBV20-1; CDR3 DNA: TGCAGTGCTAGAGATCGTGGGGGGCAGGGTAGCAATCAGCCCCAGCATTTT; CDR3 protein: CSARDRGGQGSNQPQHF